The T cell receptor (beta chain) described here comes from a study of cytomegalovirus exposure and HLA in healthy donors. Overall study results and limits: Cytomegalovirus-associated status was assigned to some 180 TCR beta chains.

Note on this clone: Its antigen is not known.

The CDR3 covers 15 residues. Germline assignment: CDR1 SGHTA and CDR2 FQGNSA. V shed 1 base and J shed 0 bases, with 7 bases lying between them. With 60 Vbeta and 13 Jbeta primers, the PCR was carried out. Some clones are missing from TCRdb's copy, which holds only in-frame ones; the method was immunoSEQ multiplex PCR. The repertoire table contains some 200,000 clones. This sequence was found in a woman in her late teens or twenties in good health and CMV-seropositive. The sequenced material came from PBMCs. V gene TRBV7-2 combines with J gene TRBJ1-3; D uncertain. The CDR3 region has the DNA TGTGCCAGCAGCTTAGAAGGGAGCTCTGGAAACACCATATATTTT. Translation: CASSLEGSSGNTIYF.